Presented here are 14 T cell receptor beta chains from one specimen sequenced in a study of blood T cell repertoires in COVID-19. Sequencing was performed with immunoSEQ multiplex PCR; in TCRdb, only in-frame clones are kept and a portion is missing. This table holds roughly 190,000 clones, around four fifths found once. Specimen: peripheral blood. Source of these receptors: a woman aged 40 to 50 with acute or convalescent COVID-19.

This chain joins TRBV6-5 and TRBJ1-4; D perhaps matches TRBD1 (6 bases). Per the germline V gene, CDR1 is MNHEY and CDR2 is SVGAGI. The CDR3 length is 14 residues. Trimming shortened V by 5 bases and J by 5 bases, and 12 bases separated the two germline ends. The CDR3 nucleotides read TGTGCCAGCAGTAACACAGGGCTAAATGAAAAACTGTTTTTT. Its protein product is CASSNTGLNEKLFF.

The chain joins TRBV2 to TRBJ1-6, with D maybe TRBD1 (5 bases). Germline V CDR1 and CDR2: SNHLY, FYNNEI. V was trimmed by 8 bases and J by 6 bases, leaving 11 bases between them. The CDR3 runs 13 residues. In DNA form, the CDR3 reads TGTGCCAGCCAAGGGGATTTTAATTCACCCCTCCACTTT. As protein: CASQGDFNSPLHF.

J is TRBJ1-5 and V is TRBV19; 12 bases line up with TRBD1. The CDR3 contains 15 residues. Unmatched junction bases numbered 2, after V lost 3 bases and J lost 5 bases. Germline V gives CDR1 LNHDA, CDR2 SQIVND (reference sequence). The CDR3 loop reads CASSMGTGGHQPQHF. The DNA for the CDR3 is TGTGCCAGTAGTATGGGGACAGGGGGCCATCAGCCCCAGCATTTT.

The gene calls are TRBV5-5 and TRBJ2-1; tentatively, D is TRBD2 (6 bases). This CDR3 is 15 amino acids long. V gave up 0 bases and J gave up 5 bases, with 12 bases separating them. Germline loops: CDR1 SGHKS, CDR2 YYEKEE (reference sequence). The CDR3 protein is CASSLAPRGDNEQFF. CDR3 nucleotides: TGTGCCAGCAGCTTGGCCCCTCGCGGGGACAATGAGCAGTTCTTC.

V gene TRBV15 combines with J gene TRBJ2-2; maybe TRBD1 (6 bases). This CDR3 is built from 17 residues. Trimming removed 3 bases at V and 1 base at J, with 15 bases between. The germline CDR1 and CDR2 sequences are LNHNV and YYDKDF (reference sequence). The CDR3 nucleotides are TGTGCCACCAGCAGGCCGCAGGGGCGGATGAACACCGGGGAGCTGTTTTTT. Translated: CATSRPQGRMNTGELFF.

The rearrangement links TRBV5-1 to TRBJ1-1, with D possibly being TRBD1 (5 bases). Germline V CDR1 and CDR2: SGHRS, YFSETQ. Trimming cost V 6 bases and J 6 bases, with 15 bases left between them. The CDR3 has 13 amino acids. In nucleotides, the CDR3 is TGCGCCAGCAACATTCGTGGGGGGGCTGAAGCTTTCTTT. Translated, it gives CASNIRGGAEAFF.

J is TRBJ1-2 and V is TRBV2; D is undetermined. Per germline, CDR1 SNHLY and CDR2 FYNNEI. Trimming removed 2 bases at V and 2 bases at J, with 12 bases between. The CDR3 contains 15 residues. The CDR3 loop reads CASSENRNGNYGYTF. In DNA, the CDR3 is TGTGCCAGCAGTGAAAACAGAAATGGAAACTATGGCTACACCTTC.

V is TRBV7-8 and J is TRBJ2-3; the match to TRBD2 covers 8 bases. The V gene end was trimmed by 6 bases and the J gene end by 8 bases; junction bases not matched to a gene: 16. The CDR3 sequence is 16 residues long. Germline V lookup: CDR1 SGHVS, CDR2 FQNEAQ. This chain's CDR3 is CASSRTPGGGVSTQYF. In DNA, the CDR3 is TGTGCCAGCAGTCGTACACCCGGGGGGGGAGTTTCTACGCAGTATTTT.

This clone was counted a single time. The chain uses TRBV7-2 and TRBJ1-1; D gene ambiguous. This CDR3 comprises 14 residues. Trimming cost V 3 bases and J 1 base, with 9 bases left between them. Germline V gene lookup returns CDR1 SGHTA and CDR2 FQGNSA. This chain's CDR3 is CASSFGMPNTEAFF. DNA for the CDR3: TGTGCCAGCAGCTTTGGCATGCCGAACACTGAAGCTTTCTTT.

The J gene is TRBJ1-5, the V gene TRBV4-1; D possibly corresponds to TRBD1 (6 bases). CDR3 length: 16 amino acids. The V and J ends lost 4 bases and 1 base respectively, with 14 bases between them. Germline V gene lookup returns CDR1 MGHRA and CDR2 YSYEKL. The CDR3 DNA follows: TGCGCCAGCAGCCCTCAGGGGCTCACGAGCAATCAGCCCCAGCATTTT. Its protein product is CASSPQGLTSNQPQHF.

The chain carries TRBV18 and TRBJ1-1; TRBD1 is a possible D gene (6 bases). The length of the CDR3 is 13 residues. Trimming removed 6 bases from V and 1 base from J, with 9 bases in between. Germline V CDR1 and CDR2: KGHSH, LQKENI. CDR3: CASSQTGNTEAFF. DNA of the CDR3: TGTGCCAGCTCGCAGACAGGGAACACTGAAGCTTTCTTT.

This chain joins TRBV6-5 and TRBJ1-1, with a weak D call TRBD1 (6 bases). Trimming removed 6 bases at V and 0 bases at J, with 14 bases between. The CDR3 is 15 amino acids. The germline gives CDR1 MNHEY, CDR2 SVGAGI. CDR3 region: CASRLNREMNTEAFF. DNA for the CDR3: TGTGCCAGCAGGTTAAACAGGGAAATGAACACTGAAGCTTTCTTT.

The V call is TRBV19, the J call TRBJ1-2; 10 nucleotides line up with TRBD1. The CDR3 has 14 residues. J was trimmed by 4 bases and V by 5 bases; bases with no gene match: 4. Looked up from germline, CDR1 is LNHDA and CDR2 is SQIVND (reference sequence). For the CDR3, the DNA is TGTGCCAGTAGTCGGACAGGGGGAGGCTATGGCTACACCTTC. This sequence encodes CASSRTGGGYGYTF.

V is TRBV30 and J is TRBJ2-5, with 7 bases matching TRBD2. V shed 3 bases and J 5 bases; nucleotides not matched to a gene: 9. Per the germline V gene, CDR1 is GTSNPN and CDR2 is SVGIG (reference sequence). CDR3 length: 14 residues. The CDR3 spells CAWRARGERETQYF. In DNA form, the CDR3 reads TGTGCCTGGAGGGCTCGGGGGGAGAGGGAGACCCAGTACTTC.